The present entry profiles one T cell receptor (beta chain) with its context. The trim removed 6 bases at V and 0 bases at J, leaving 6 bases unmatched. Per the germline V gene, CDR1 is SGHRS and CDR2 is YFSETQ. The CDR3 runs to 14 residues. Produced via immunoSEQ multiplex PCR; TCRdb's table is partial and in-frame only. The repertoire holds 70,000 to 95,000 clones, with 85% to 95% as singletons. These data originate in a study of T cell changes during pregnancy in multiple sclerosis. The V and J genes are TRBV5-1 and TRBJ2-7; 7 bases line up with TRBD1. The clonotype was recovered from a female donor in good health, enrolled as a control in a pregnancy study. Sequenced here: peripheral blood, sampled after pregnancy. DNA for the CDR3: TGCGCCAGCACCCGGGACAGTAGCTCCTACGAGCAGTACTTC. It encodes CASTRDSSSYEQYF.